This TCR beta chain was identified in a study of identical twins. Only a few counts were recorded for this clonotype. TCRdb ran MiXCR on the 5' RACE reads and lists one entry per CDR3 protein. Of 600,000 to 850,000 distinct CDR3 sequences in the sample, 15% to 20% are singletons; the top ten hold approximately 14%. This same sample was also part of a study on T cells expressing NK-cell markers.

The sequenced sample consisted of PBMCs. This receptor was identified in a woman under 30 in good health.

The CDR3 bases are TGTGCCAGCAGCCTCCGGTATAGCACAGATACGCAGTATTTT. Its protein product is CASSLRYSTDTQYF. This chain links TRBV5-5 with TRBJ2-3, with D hard to call. Deletions cut 4 bases from V and 0 bases from J, with 9 bases between. The CDR3 is 14 residues long. Germline V gene data show CDR1 as SGHKS and CDR2 as YYEKEE (reference sequence).